The source of this TCR beta chain is a study of control samples from healthy donors and cancer patients. This clone was counted a single time. Method: immunoSEQ multiplex PCR; TCRdb's copy keeps in-frame clones and lacks some. There are 70,000 to 80,000 clones in the sample; around nine tenths occur only once, and 1.9% lies in the top ten. CDR1 and CDR2 from the germline V gene are SGHVS and FNYEAQ. The CDR3 is made up of 15 amino acids. V lost 3 bases and J 2 bases, leaving 11 bases between the germline ends. The origin of this receptor is a woman aged 55-70 years with head and neck cancer. V gene TRBV7-6 combines with J gene TRBJ2-1; no definite D call. The sequenced material came from PBMCs. The CDR3 DNA is TGTGCCAGCAGCTTTGTGGGCCCCCCCTACAATGAGCAGTTCTTC. Translation gives CASSFVGPPYNEQFF.